Presented here are 14 T cell receptor beta chains from one specimen sequenced in a study of blood T cells in healthy people across ages (dated by TCRdb to the mid-2010s). Receptors were amplified or captured by 5' RACE. TCRdb names Illumina HiSeq 2500 as the instrument used. A second PCR of roughly 7 to 11 cycles was performed with a sample-barcoded 5' primer and a J-beta primer mix. The public reads were quality trimmed at Q25 with fastp and then assembled into clones with MiXCR by TCRdb, keeping productive beta chains. Records with the same CDR3 protein are collapsed into one entry carrying the most frequent genes and DNA. The sample profile shows about 780,000 distinct CDR3 sequences; about 46% of them were found once. 18% of the sample lies in the top ten. Sequenced material: blood. These receptors all stem from an elderly man in good health.

In its sample, this clonotype was seen once. The CDR3 bases are TGCAGCGTTGAAGTCGGGCGGGGGGGATCCTACAATGAGCAGTTCTTC. It is translated as CSVEVGRGGSYNEQFF. J is TRBJ2-1 and V is TRBV29-1; 9 bases are a match to TRBD2. Trimming at V came to 1 base and at J to 1 base, leaving 5 bases not matched to a gene. The V gene's germline CDR1 is SQVTM and CDR2 ANQGSEA. CDR3 size: 16 residues.

The chain combines TRBV6-2 or TRBV6-3 with TRBJ1-2; 7 bases map to TRBD1. Germline V gene sequence: CDR1 MNHEY, CDR2 SVGEGT. The length of the CDR3 is 15 residues. J was trimmed by 7 bases and V by 7 bases; bases with no gene match: 15. The CDR3 is CASTQGTAEKSGYTF. The DNA for the CDR3 is TGTGCCAGCACCCAAGGGACAGCGGAAAAGAGTGGCTACACCTTC.

This sequence joins TRBV20-1 and TRBJ2-3, with 7 bases aligning to TRBD1. The germline gives CDR1 DFQATT, CDR2 SNEGSKA (reference sequence). Losses at the gene ends were 0 bases for V and 3 bases for J; bases not matched to a gene: 6. The CDR3 is 15 residues long. CDR3: CSARDRNRGTDTQYF. CDR3 nucleotide sequence: TGCAGTGCTAGAGATCGGAACAGGGGAACAGATACGCAGTATTTT.

This chain joins TRBV27 and TRBJ2-5; either TRBD1 or TRBD2 may supply D (5 bases each). V gave up 4 bases and J gave up 0 bases, with 12 bases separating them. CDR1 is MNHEY, CDR2 SMNVEV, per germline (reference sequence). This CDR3 spans 15 amino acids. The CDR3 reads CASSYRDGHQETQYF. DNA of the CDR3: TGTGCCAGCAGTTACCGGGACGGACACCAAGAGACCCAGTACTTC.

V and J are TRBV10-3 and TRBJ1-2; a weak D match, TRBD1 (5 bases). The CDR3 sequence is 13 residues long. The germline CDR1 and CDR2 sequences are ENHRY and SYGVKD. CDR3 residues: CAIPRGSKDGYTF. Written as DNA, the CDR3 is TGTGCTATCCCACGGGGGTCAAAAGATGGCTACACCTTC.

The chain combines TRBV10-3 with TRBJ1-5; 9 bases match TRBD1. Germline V gene sequence: CDR1 ENHRY, CDR2 SYGVKD. The trim removed 6 bases at V and 2 bases at J, leaving 5 bases unmatched. The CDR3 covers 15 residues. Here the CDR3 DNA reads TGTGCCATCAGAGGGGACAGGGAACGCAATCAGCCCCAGCATTTT. Translating it yields CAIRGDRERNQPQHF.

This clonotype was found once. A much more abundant neighbour one base away suggests this may be a read error. The J gene is TRBJ2-3, the V gene TRBV28, with 7 bases matching TRBD2. CDR1 MDHEN and CDR2 SYDVKM come from the germline V gene. The CDR3 covers 15 residues. V shed 8 bases, J shed 4 bases, and the junction held 12 bases outside the gene matches. The CDR3 DNA sequence: TGTGCCAGCGGAATCCTAGTGGGAGGGGCAGATACGCAGTATTTT. This gives the protein CASGILVGGADTQYF.

This clonotype was observed a single time. The V call is TRBV5-1, the J call TRBJ2-7; D is perhaps TRBD1 or TRBD2 (5 bases each). Judging by the DNA end, TRBJ2-5 fits better; the J call may be wrong. Germline V lookup: CDR1 SGHRS, CDR2 YFSETQ. The CDR3 runs to 14 residues. The CDR3 protein is CASSFGTRRETQYF. The CDR3 region has the DNA TGCGCCAGCAGCTTCGGGACCCGGCGGGAGACCCAGTACTTC.

The rearrangement links TRBV30 to TRBJ2-1; possibly TRBD1 or TRBD2 for D (5 bases each). Per the germline V gene, CDR1 is GTSNPN and CDR2 is SVGIG (reference sequence). The CDR3 covers 13 residues. Trimming took off 7 bases at V and 9 bases at J, with 19 bases between the two ends. CDR3 sequence reads: CAFSRIEGSEQFF. The DNA of the CDR3 is TGTGCCTTCTCCCGAATTGAGGGGTCTGAGCAGTTCTTC. Combining the CDR3 with reference TRBV30 and TRBJ2-1 gives the whole variable domain SQTIHQWPATLVQPVGSPLSLECTVEGTSNPNLYWYRQAAGRGLQLLFYSVGIGQISSEVPQNLSASRPQDRQFILSSKKLLLSDSGFYLCAFSRIEGSEQFFGPGTRLTVL.

The chain has TRBV5-1 and TRBJ2-1; D might be TRBD1 (5 bases). The CDR3 is 14 residues long. From germline, CDR1 is SGHRS and CDR2 YFSETQ. Trimming took off 0 bases at V and 8 bases at J, with 12 bases between the two ends. The CDR3 DNA reads TGCGCCAGCAGCTTGGAAGGGGCGAGTGATGAGCAGTTCTTC. Its protein product is CASSLEGASDEQFF.

This clonotype was counted between two and nine times. This chain uses TRBV20-1 with TRBJ2-1; D possibly corresponds to TRBD2 (6 bases). CDR3 size: 14 residues. The germline V gene has CDR1 DFQATT and CDR2 SNEGSKA (reference sequence). The V end was cut by 4 bases, the J end by 8 bases, with 18 bases between. CDR3 in DNA: TGCAGTGCTACTACCGGGACTTCGGTCGATGAGCAGTTCTTC. It translates to CSATTGTSVDEQFF.

In nucleotides, the CDR3 is TGTGCCAGCAGCGTAGACGGGATTGGGGATACGCAGTATTTT. This translates into CASSVDGIGDTQYF. The chain recombines TRBV9 with TRBJ2-3; maybe TRBD2 (5 bases). Germline values: CDR1 SGDLS, CDR2 YYNGEE. Trimming pared 0 bases from V and 6 bases from J, leaving 11 bases between. The CDR3 is 14 amino acids.

This clonotype appeared a few times. V usage is TRBV29-1 and J usage is TRBJ2-3; the match to TRBD2 covers 7 bases. The junction had 6 bases not matched to a gene; V was cut back by 0 bases and J by 3 bases. CDR1 is SQVTM and CDR2 is ANQGSEA in the germline V gene. This CDR3 contains 15 residues. The CDR3 region has the DNA TGCAGCGTTGAAGAGGCGGGAGATGGGACAGATACGCAGTATTTT. This gives the protein CSVEEAGDGTDTQYF.

Concerning this clonotype itself: The junction differs from germline at one of its ends, possibly a read error. The V gene is TRBV30, the J gene TRBJ2-7; TRBD1 matches 11 bases. CDR3 size: 14 residues. Germline lookup yields CDR1 GTSNPN and CDR2 SVGIG (reference sequence). The CDR3 here is CAWSRTGGSCEQYF. In DNA form, the CDR3 reads TGTGCCTGGAGTCGGACAGGGGGCTCCTGCGAGCAGTACTTC.